The 29 T cell receptor beta chains presented below share a single source sample, sequenced in a study of post-analysis software for immune sequencing data. Findings of the study overall: Roughly 5 TRBV segments (TRBV5-6, TRBV5-1 and TRBV20-1 among them) occurred more frequently in patients than in controls.

Their antigens are not known. Carried by the TCR beta cDNA libraries were unique molecular identifiers. One entry per CDR3 protein, called by TCRdb with MiXCR from the PCR reads. The sample records around 250,000 distinct CDR3 sequences, about 40% being singletons. Sequencing used blood. The receptors here all came from a girl aged 5-17 years with multiple sclerosis.

There are many counts of this clonotype. With a much larger clone just one base away, this may be a read error. The chain has TRBV29-1 and TRBJ2-1, with 8 bases that match TRBD2. CDR3 length: 14 residues. The junction had 9 bases not matched to a gene; V was cut back by 7 bases and J by 4 bases. Per the germline V gene, CDR1 is SQVTM and CDR2 is ANQGSEA. This CDR3 reads CSAGGGRVYNEQFF. For the CDR3, the DNA is TGCAGCGCCGGGGGGGGGCGGGTATACAATGAGCAGTTCTTC.

This clonotype was detected only a few times. A much more abundant neighbour one base away suggests this may be a read error. The CDR3 nucleotides read TGCAGTGCTAGAAGGACAGGCGGGGGGGAGACCCGGTACTTC. Its protein product is CSARRTGGGETRYF. The chain links TRBV20-1 to TRBJ2-5; 9 nucleotides agree with TRBD2. Germline CDR1 reads DFQATT; CDR2 reads SNEGSKA (reference sequence). The CDR3 is 14 residues long.

On this clonotype itself: With a much larger clone just one base away, this may be a read error. This chain uses TRBV3-1 with TRBJ2-3; D is unresolved. The CDR3 extends over 12 amino acids. Germline CDR1 and CDR2: LGHDT and YNNKEL (reference sequence). V gave up 5 bases and J gave up 5 bases, with 8 bases separating them. The CDR3 loop is CASSSNGDTQYF. Written as DNA, the CDR3 is TGTGCCAGCAGCTCCAACGGAGATACGCAGTATTTT.

This clonotype was detected many times. The V and J genes are TRBV20-1 and TRBJ2-1; TRBD2 is a possible D gene (6 bases). This CDR3 has 18 amino acids. Trimming pared 1 base from V and 8 bases from J, leaving 27 bases between. The V gene's germline CDR1 is DFQATT and CDR2 SNEGSKA (reference sequence). The CDR3 nucleotides read TGCAGTGCTAGAGGGGGGGAGCGCGCTACTATCATAGCGGATGAGCAGTTCTTC. Translating it yields CSARGGERATIIADEQFF.

This clonotype was observed a few times. The chain couples TRBV5-6 to TRBJ2-7; D might be TRBD1 (7 bases). The CDR3 sequence is 17 residues long. The V gene lost 4 bases and the J gene lost 0 bases, with 20 bases spanning the gap. Germline V gene lookup returns CDR1 SGHDT and CDR2 YYEEEE. The CDR3 sequence is CASSGGGTAQTSYEQYF. CDR3 nucleotides: TGTGCCAGCAGCGGTGGCGGGACAGCTCAAACCTCCTACGAGCAGTACTTC.

This clonotype came up many times. The chain links TRBV12-3 or TRBV12-4 to TRBJ2-5; 10 positions match TRBD1. The CDR3 totals 14 residues. With 5 bases clipped from V and 6 bases from J, the junction kept 6 bases outside the gene matches. The CDR3 is CASSKRDRGQTQYF. The CDR3 DNA sequence: TGTGCCAGCAGTAAACGGGACAGGGGACAGACCCAGTACTTC.

This clonotype was detected ten times or more. The chain uses TRBV5-1 and TRBJ2-5; 7 bases map to TRBD1. Germline loops: CDR1 SGHRS, CDR2 YFSETQ. V was clipped by 3 bases and J by 3 bases; unmatched bases: 2. The length of the CDR3 is 13 residues. The chain's CDR3 is CASSYGTEETQYF. CDR3 bases: TGCGCCAGCAGCTACGGGACAGAAGAGACCCAGTACTTC.

This clonotype came up once. Being one base from a much bigger clone, this may be a read error. J is TRBJ1-2 and V is TRBV20-1; no firm D call. V lost 2 bases to trimming and J lost 10 bases, with 14 bases between them. The CDR3 runs to 12 residues. Germline V CDR1 and CDR2: DFQATT, SNEGSKA (reference sequence). For the CDR3, the DNA is TGCAGTGCTAGAATGTCCGACCTCGACTACACCTTC. Its protein product is CSARMSDLDYTF.

This sequence joins TRBV12-3 or TRBV12-4 and TRBJ1-4; D might be TRBD1 (6 bases). Trimming took off 3 bases at V and 16 bases at J, with 15 bases between the two ends. The length of the CDR3 is 12 residues. For the CDR3, the DNA is TGTGCCAGCAGTTTGGAACAGGGCGCCGCGTTTTTT. Translation gives CASSLEQGAAFF.

This clonotype appeared many times. The chain carries TRBV7-9 and TRBJ1-1; 8 nucleotides line up with TRBD1. The CDR3 runs to 15 residues. Germline CDR1 SEHNR, CDR2 FQNEAQ (reference sequence). V lost 3 bases and J lost 5; bases outside the gene matches: 8. CDR3 protein: CASSFPGGAKTEAFF. In DNA form, the CDR3 reads TGTGCCAGCAGCTTCCCAGGGGGCGCGAAAACTGAAGCTTTCTTT.

The chain combines TRBV10-3 with TRBJ2-7; a possible D gene is TRBD2 (6 bases). Deletions cut 6 bases from V and 2 bases from J, with 17 bases between. CDR3 size: 15 residues. Germline V gives CDR1 ENHRY, CDR2 SYGVKD. The CDR3 DNA reads TGTGCCATCAGGGGGGGTATCGATCTTCCCTACGAGCAGTACTTC. This codes for CAIRGGIDLPYEQYF.

This clonotype was seen a few times. The chain combines TRBV5-1 with TRBJ2-2; D is ambiguous. Germline V lookup: CDR1 SGHRS, CDR2 YFSETQ. V was cut by 3 bases and J by 5 bases, with 14 bases left in between. There are 15 residues in the CDR3. The CDR3 here is CASSYAIPGTGELFF. CDR3 DNA: TGCGCCAGCAGCTACGCAATACCTGGGACCGGGGAGCTGTTTTTT.

This clonotype was observed at least ten times. V and J are TRBV3-1 and TRBJ2-3; D might be TRBD1 or TRBD2, each matching 6 bases. Germline lookup yields CDR1 LGHDT and CDR2 YNNKEL (reference sequence). There are 17 residues in the CDR3. Trimming took 2 bases from V and 4 from J, leaving 19 bases between them. The CDR3 DNA is TGTGCCAGCAGCCAACCACTGGGCTGGGGGGCCTCAGATACGCAGTATTTT. Translating gives CASSQPLGWGASDTQYF.

J is TRBJ2-5 and V is TRBV5-1; 11 bases agree with TRBD1. V was pared by 4 bases and J by 4 bases, with 9 bases of the junction left unmatched. Germline loops: CDR1 SGHRS, CDR2 YFSETQ. The CDR3 consists of 16 residues. In DNA form, the CDR3 reads TGCGCCAGCAGCCCCGGACAGGGGGCAGGAAGAGAGACCCAGTACTTC. It codes for CASSPGQGAGRETQYF.

The rearrangement uses TRBV14 and TRBJ2-1; unclear D gene. Trimming left V 4 bases short and J 0 bases short, with 13 bases between. The CDR3 is 16 residues long. The germline V gene has CDR1 SGHDN and CDR2 FVKESK. This CDR3 reads CASSPPGRTSYNEQFF. The CDR3, as DNA: TGTGCCAGCAGCCCGCCAGGACGGACCTCCTACAATGAGCAGTTCTTC.

This clonotype was seen a single time. The chain combines TRBV7-6 with TRBJ1-5; D is unclear. Trimming took off 0 bases at V and 0 bases at J, with 9 bases between the two ends. The CDR3 extends over 16 amino acids. CDR1 is SGHVS and CDR2 is FNYEAQ in the germline V gene. The CDR3 reads CASSLALGFSNQPQHF. Here the CDR3 DNA reads TGTGCCAGCAGCTTAGCGTTGGGTTTTAGCAATCAGCCCCAGCATTTT.

The chain couples TRBV6-1 to TRBJ1-5, with D unresolved. The CDR3 loop spans 13 amino acids. Germline values: CDR1 MNHNS, CDR2 SASEGT. The V gene lost 7 bases and the J gene lost 2 bases, with 9 bases spanning the gap. In DNA, the CDR3 is TGTGCCAGCATGGGCAAAGGCAATCAGCCCCAGCATTTT. Translation: CASMGKGNQPQHF.

This sequence joins TRBV2 and TRBJ1-4; D gene uncertain. The CDR3 contains 14 residues. From germline, CDR1 is SNHLY and CDR2 FYNNEI. The V end lost 2 bases, the J end lost 0 bases, and 4 bases lay between the germline ends. CDR3 sequence reads: CASSEYPTNEKLFF. CDR3 DNA: TGTGCCAGCAGTGAATACCCAACTAATGAAAAACTGTTTTTT.

This clonotype occurred many times. CDR3 in amino acids: CASSIGTTYNEQFF. The CDR3, as DNA: TGTGCCAGCAGCATAGGGACAACCTACAATGAGCAGTTCTTC. V gene TRBV5-6 combines with J gene TRBJ2-1, with a tentative D call TRBD1 (6 bases). Germline CDR1 SGHDT, CDR2 YYEEEE. V was pared by 4 bases and J by 2 bases, with 10 bases between. This CDR3 is 14 amino acids long.

Many counts were recorded for this clonotype. The V call is TRBV28, the J call TRBJ1-2; 9 nucleotides line up with TRBD1. V lost 3 bases, J lost 7 bases, and 15 bases stayed unmatched. Germline V gene lookup returns CDR1 MDHEN and CDR2 SYDVKM. This CDR3 has 17 residues. The CDR3 loop reads CASSFYLKKDRGVGYTF. The CDR3 nucleotides read TGTGCCAGCAGTTTCTATCTGAAGAAGGACAGGGGAGTTGGCTACACCTTC.

The chain uses TRBV4-3 and TRBJ2-7, with D perhaps matching TRBD1 (6 bases). Between the trimmed V and J ends, which lost 2 bases and 5 bases, there was a span of 13 bases. CDR1 and CDR2 from the germline V gene are LGHNA and YSLEER. The CDR3 extends over 14 amino acids. The CDR3 sequence: CASSQSQGSHEQYF. The CDR3 region has the DNA TGCGCCAGCAGCCAAAGCCAGGGGTCCCACGAGCAGTACTTC.

This clonotype was seen at least ten times. V gene TRBV28 combines with J gene TRBJ2-6; TRBD1 is a possible D gene (6 bases). Germline CDR1 MDHEN, CDR2 SYDVKM. The V end was cut by 2 bases, the J end by 2 bases, with 13 bases between. The CDR3 spans 17 residues. CDR3 sequence reads: CASSLMSGQTGANVLTF. For the CDR3, the DNA is TGTGCCAGCAGTTTAATGTCCGGACAGACTGGGGCCAACGTCCTGACTTTC.

The rearrangement uses TRBV7-3 and TRBJ1-1; D call uncertain. The V gene lost 6 bases and the J gene lost 0 bases, with 17 bases spanning the gap. CDR3 size: 16 residues. CDR1 is SGHTA, CDR2 FQGTGA, per germline. In DNA, the CDR3 is TGTGCCAGCAGTCATTCCTCGTCCGGCATGAACACTGAAGCTTTCTTT. The encoded protein is CASSHSSSGMNTEAFF.

For this clonotype: A junction end diverges from the germline sequence, so it may reflect a read error. The chain couples TRBV12-3 or TRBV12-4 to TRBJ2-3; TRBD2 matches 10 bases. The CDR3 sequence is 18 residues long. DNA for the CDR3: TGCGCCACCACTCTCTGTAGCGGGAGGTCGGGGAAGGGGGATACGCAGTATTTT. Amino acids: CATTLCSGRSGKGDTQYF.

Turning to this clonotype: The germline gene is not matched at one end of the junction; a read error may be the cause. This chain links TRBV12-3 or TRBV12-4 with TRBJ1-6; no firm D call. This CDR3 has 13 amino acids. Written as DNA, the CDR3 is TGTGCCAGCATGGAACGTGGAGATTCACCCCCCCACTTT. Translation: CASMERGDSPPHF.

In this sample, this clonotype turned up many times. The chain is built from TRBV5-1 and TRBJ2-5; 8 nucleotides match TRBD1. With 5 bases clipped from V and 3 bases from J, the junction kept 9 bases outside the gene matches. The germline V gene has CDR1 SGHRS and CDR2 YFSETQ. The CDR3 spans 15 residues. The CDR3 loop is CASSRAGGVEETQYF. The CDR3 bases are TGCGCCAGCAGTAGGGCAGGGGGCGTTGAAGAGACCCAGTACTTC.

The chain couples TRBV7-8 to TRBJ2-3; the match to TRBD1 covers 7 bases. The V and J ends lost 1 base and 6 bases, in that order; junction bases with no gene match: 10. This CDR3 region has 16 residues. Germline V gene sequence: CDR1 SGHVS, CDR2 FQNEAQ. Written as DNA, the CDR3 is TGTGCCAGCAGCTTAGGCCGACAGGGAAACTGGGATACGCAGTATTTT. This gives the protein CASSLGRQGNWDTQYF.

This clonotype was found many times. The genes are TRBV11-2 and TRBJ2-1; maybe TRBD2 (7 bases). V shed 5 bases and J shed 9 bases, with 11 bases lying between them. Germline assignment: CDR1 SGHAT and CDR2 FQNNGV. The CDR3 is made up of 12 amino acids. CDR3 protein: CASSLGGPEQFF. The CDR3 DNA reads TGTGCCAGCAGCCTCGGGGGGCCTGAGCAGTTCTTC. Using reference TRBV11-2 and TRBJ2-1 for the parts outside the CDR3, the full variable domain is EAGVAQSPRYKIIEKRQSVAFWCNPISGHATLYWYQQILGQGPKLLIQFQNNGVVDDSQLPKDRFSAERLKGVDSTLKIQPAKLEDSAVYLCASSLGGPEQFFGPGTRLTVL.

The chain uses TRBV12-3 or TRBV12-4 and TRBJ2-3, with TRBD2 matching over 7 bases. The CDR3 runs to 14 residues. V lost 4 bases and J lost 6; bases outside the gene matches: 7. CDR3 sequence: CASSWTSSRDTQYF. CDR3 sequence (DNA): TGTGCCAGCAGTTGGACTAGTTCTCGTGATACGCAGTATTTT.